The 8 T cell receptor beta chains in this list originate from one sample, sequenced in a study of CD8 T cells in Susac syndrome. cDNA came from roughly 0.53 to 1 ug RNA primed by random hexamers. One entry per CDR3 protein results from TCRdb running MiXCR on the immunoSEQ multiplex PCR reads. The sample includes roughly 300,000 distinct CDR3 sequences, around 84% of them seen just once. The sequencing input was CD8+ T cells from PBMCs. The receptors come from a human donor with multiple sclerosis.

This chain links TRBV20-1 with TRBJ1-2; D uncertain. The CDR3 covers 14 residues. Germline V CDR1 and CDR2: DFQATT, SNEGSKA (reference sequence). Trimming took off 3 bases at V and 5 bases at J, with 16 bases between the two ends. This CDR3 reads CSARPQLSYYGYTF. The CDR3 DNA is TGCAGTGCTAGGCCACAGCTCTCCTATTATGGCTACACCTTC.

V usage is TRBV27 and J usage is TRBJ2-7; D possibly corresponds to TRBD2 (6 bases). CDR1 and CDR2 from the germline V gene are MNHEY and SMNVEV (reference sequence). The CDR3 covers 15 residues. Trimming stripped 3 bases from V and 5 bases from J, with 17 bases between. The CDR3 coding sequence is TGTGCCAGCAGTTTTCTGGGGGGAGCCGGGAACGAGCAGTACTTC. Protein sequence: CASSFLGGAGNEQYF.

This sequence joins TRBV15 and TRBJ2-1; tentatively, D is TRBD1 (6 bases). With 7 bases removed from V and 5 bases from J, the gap between germline ends came to 15 bases. The CDR3 consists of 14 residues. Germline-derived CDR1 and CDR2 are LNHNV and YYDKDF (reference sequence). The DNA of the CDR3 is TGTGCCACCACTTGGACAGAAGGCCACAATGAGCAGTTCTTC. Protein product: CATTWTEGHNEQFF.

V and J are TRBV27 and TRBJ1-2, with D unresolved. The CDR3 has 16 amino acids. V was pared by 5 bases and J by 2 bases, with 18 bases between. Germline V gives CDR1 MNHEY, CDR2 SMNVEV (reference sequence). The CDR3 nucleotides read TGTGCCAGCAGTCCTCTACCCTACAAAGCAAACTATGGCTACACCTTC. Its protein is CASSPLPYKANYGYTF.

V and J are TRBV25-1 and TRBJ2-3, with D tentatively TRBD1 (6 bases). This CDR3 has 12 amino acids. The germline gives CDR1 MGHDK, CDR2 SYGVNS. The ends were cut back, 4 bases at V and 7 bases at J, with 9 bases in the middle. CDR3 amino acids: CASSGTEHTQYF. CDR3 nucleotide sequence: TGTGCCAGCAGTGGGACAGAGCATACGCAGTATTTT. The complete variable domain, with remaining parts taken from reference TRBV25-1 and TRBJ2-3, reads EADIYQTPRYLVIGTGKKITLECSQTMGHDKMYWYQQDPGMELHLIHYSYGVNSTEKGDLSSESTVSRIRTEHFPLTLESARPSHTSQYLCASSGTEHTQYFGPGTRLTVL.

This clonotype was seen only once. The chain is built from TRBV7-9 and TRBJ1-2; a weak D match, TRBD1 (5 bases). Deletions cut 4 bases from V and 4 bases from J, with 16 bases between. Germline CDR1 SEHNR, CDR2 FQNEAQ (reference sequence). This CDR3 is built from 15 residues. CDR3 amino acids: CASSSVPAGTYGYTF. For the CDR3, the DNA is TGTGCCAGCAGCTCAGTCCCTGCGGGGACCTATGGCTACACCTTC.

V is TRBV14 and J is TRBJ2-7, with 9 bases matching TRBD2. The junction had 14 bases not matched to a gene; V was cut back by 1 base and J by 4 bases. Germline values: CDR1 SGHDN, CDR2 FVKESK. This CDR3 is 18 amino acids long. CDR3 sequence reads: CASSQGVAGVGLRYEQYF. CDR3 DNA: TGTGCCAGCAGCCAAGGGGTAGCGGGAGTAGGGTTACGGTACGAGCAGTACTTC.

The CDR3 bases are TGTGCCAGCAGCGCCGAGAGGGGGACCCGTCCCAATGAAAAACTGTTTTTT. Translating it yields CASSAERGTRPNEKLFF. V usage is TRBV9 and J usage is TRBJ1-4, with a tentative D call TRBD1 (6 bases). V shed 3 bases and J shed 5 bases, with 20 bases lying between them. The CDR3 has 17 amino acids. The germline V gene encodes CDR1 SGDLS and CDR2 YYNGEE.